The rows below give T cell receptor beta chains drawn from one sample of a study of cytomegalovirus exposure and HLA in healthy donors. Profiled with immunoSEQ multiplex PCR; TCRdb holds only in-frame clones, not every one. Of 100,000 to 150,000 clones in the sample, roughly 80% were seen once. Sequenced sample: PBMCs. These receptor sequences come from a woman aged 60-70 years in good health and CMV-seronegative. Each CDR3 is given with its conserved first and last residue. D genes are given only for firm matches. Clone size is given for some rows only: seen once, a few or many times, or a class if the clone is expanded.

TGCGCCAGCAGCTTGGATCTAGCGGGAGCTCAAGAGACCCAGTACTTC,CASSLDLAGAQETQYF,-,TRBV5-1,TRBJ2-5,TRBD2
TGTGCCAGCAGTTACTTGGGACTAGCGGGCGAGCAGTACTTC,CASSYLGLAGEQYF,few,TRBV6-6,TRBJ2-7,TRBD2
TGTGCCAGCACAAACACGGAAAAACTGTTTTTT,CASTNTEKLFF,-,TRBV6-1,TRBJ1-4,-
TGTGCCACCAGCAGAGGTCAGGACAGCTCCTACGAGCAGTACTTC,CATSRGQDSSYEQYF,-,TRBV15,TRBJ2-7,-
TGTGCCTGGAGTCTCGGCAATGAGCAGTTCTTC,CAWSLGNEQFF,-,TRBV30,TRBJ2-1,-
TGTGCCAGCTCCCAGGGACAGGCGAACACCGGGGAGCTGTTTTTT,CASSQGQANTGELFF,-,TRBV18,TRBJ2-2,TRBD1
TGCGCCAGCAGCTTGTGGGACATTTCCTACGAGCAGTACTTC,CASSLWDISYEQYF,few,TRBV5-1,TRBJ2-7,-
TGCGCCAGCAGCTGGCTCAACATTGCTAATGAAAAACTGTTTTTT,CASSWLNIANEKLFF,-,TRBV5-1,TRBJ1-4,-
TGTGCCAGCAGCCAAGATGCGCGGCAAGAGACCCAGTACTTC,CASSQDARQETQYF,-,TRBV4-2,TRBJ2-5,-
TGTGCCAGCAGTTTATATAACGGGGTCTGGGAAAAACTGTTTTTT,CASSLYNGVWEKLFF,few,TRBV28,TRBJ1-4,-
TGTGCCAGCAGTTACTCGATACAGGGTGAAGCTTTCTTT,CASSYSIQGEAFF,-,TRBV6-5,TRBJ1-1,-